The present entry profiles one T cell receptor (beta chain) with its context. These data are taken from a study of T cell changes during pregnancy in multiple sclerosis. The CDR3 totals 17 residues. CDR1 LNHDA and CDR2 SQIVND come from the germline V gene (reference sequence). J gave up 7 bases and V 1 base, and 12 bases lay outside the gene matches. Clones were read by immunoSEQ multiplex PCR, and TCRdb kept only the in-frame ones, dropping some. Here the sample spans around 34,000 clones, 90% being singletons. The chain recombines TRBV19 with TRBJ2-1; 8 bases are shared with TRBD2. The input for sequencing was CD8+ T cells from peripheral blood mononuclear cells, taken in the first trimester of pregnancy. This sequence originates from a female donor with multiple sclerosis, enrolled in a pregnancy study. In DNA, the CDR3 is TGTGCCAGTAGTATAGTGGTCGGGAGGGCCCATAAAAATGAGCAGTTCTTC. It translates to CASSIVVGRAHKNEQFF. The full variable domain, its missing parts supplied by reference TRBV19 and TRBJ2-1, is DGGITQSPKYLFRKEGQNVTLSCEQNLNHDAMYWYRQDPGQGLRLIYYSQIVNDFQKGDIAEGYSVSREKKESFPLTVTSAQKNPTAFYLCASSIVVGRAHKNEQFFGPGTRLTVL.